The sequence of this T cell receptor (beta chain) was determined in a study of blood T cell repertoires in COVID-19. The wider study: There were acute and convalescent COVID-19 samples, and they came from the United States, Italy and Spain. T cells, B-cell-depleted T cells, or PBMCs provided the cDNA or gDNA that served as material.

In the original analysis: Amplifying reference gene primers gave estimates of nucleated cell counts. The data were produced by immunoSEQ multiplex PCR, yet TCRdb's version contains in-frame clones alone and is incomplete. V and J calls plus clone size are reproduced from that table; the DNA served to infer D and trimming. The table includes about 270,000 clones, about 89% detected once. The germline gives CDR1 SNHLY, CDR2 FYNNEI. The V segment lost 8 bases and the J segment 3 bases; nucleotides outside the gene matches: 3. This CDR3 is 13 amino acids long. This receptor was taken from a man aged 40-50 years with active or convalescent COVID-19. The sample taken for sequencing was peripheral blood. This chain uses TRBV2 with TRBJ1-4; 7 bases fit TRBD1. The DNA for the CDR3 is TGTGCCAGCCTTCAGGGGGCTAATGAAAAACTGTTTTTT. This translates into CASLQGANEKLFF. The full variable domain, completed using reference TRBV2 and TRBJ1-4, is EPEVTQTPSHQVTQMGQEVILRCVPISNHLYFYWYRQILGQKVEFLVSFYNNEISEKSEIFDDQFSVERPDGSNFTLKIRSTKLEDSAMYFCASLQGANEKLFFGSGTQLSVL.